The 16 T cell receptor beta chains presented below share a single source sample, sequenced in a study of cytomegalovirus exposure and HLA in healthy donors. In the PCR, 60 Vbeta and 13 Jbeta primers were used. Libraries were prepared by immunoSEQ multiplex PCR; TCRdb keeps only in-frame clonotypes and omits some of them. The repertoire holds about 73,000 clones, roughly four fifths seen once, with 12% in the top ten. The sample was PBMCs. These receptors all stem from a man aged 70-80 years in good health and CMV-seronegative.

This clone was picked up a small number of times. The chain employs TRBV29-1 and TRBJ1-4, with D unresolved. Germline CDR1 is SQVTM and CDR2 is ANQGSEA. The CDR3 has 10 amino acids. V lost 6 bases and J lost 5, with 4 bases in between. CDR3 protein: CSVLNEKLFF. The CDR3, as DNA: TGCAGCGTCCTCAATGAAAAACTGTTTTTT.

CDR3 coding DNA: TGTGCCAGCAGTTTAGGGAGCACCAGAGATACGCAGTATTTT. It codes for CASSLGSTRDTQYF. The chain carries TRBV28 and TRBJ2-3; maybe TRBD2 (5 bases). The CDR3 is made up of 14 amino acids. The V and J ends lost 2 bases and 5 bases respectively, with 11 bases between them. The germline CDR1 and CDR2 sequences are MDHEN and SYDVKM.

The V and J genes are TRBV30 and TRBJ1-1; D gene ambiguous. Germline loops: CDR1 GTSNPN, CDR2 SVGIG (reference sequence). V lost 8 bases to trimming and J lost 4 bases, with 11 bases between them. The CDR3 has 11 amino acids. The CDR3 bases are TGTGCCGTGCGGAAGACCACTGAAGCTTTCTTT. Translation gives CAVRKTTEAFF.

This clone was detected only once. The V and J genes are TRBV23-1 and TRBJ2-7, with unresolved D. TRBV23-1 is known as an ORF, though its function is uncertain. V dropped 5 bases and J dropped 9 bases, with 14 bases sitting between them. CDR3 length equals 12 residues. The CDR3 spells CASSIIRTGQYF. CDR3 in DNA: TGCGCCAGCAGTATTATCCGTACCGGGCAGTACTTC.

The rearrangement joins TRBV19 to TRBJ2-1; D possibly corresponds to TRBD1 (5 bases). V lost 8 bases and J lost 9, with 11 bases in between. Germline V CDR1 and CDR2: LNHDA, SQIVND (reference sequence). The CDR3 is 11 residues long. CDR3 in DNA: TGTGCCAGTTCAGACAGACGTGAGCAGTTCTTC. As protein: CASSDRREQFF.

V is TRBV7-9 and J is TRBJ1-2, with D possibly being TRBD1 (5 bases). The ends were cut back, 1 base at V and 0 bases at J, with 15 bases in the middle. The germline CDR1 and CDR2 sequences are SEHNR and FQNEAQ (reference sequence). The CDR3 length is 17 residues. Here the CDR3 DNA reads TGTGCCAGCAGCTTAGAGGAGACAGTCACGGCTAACTATGGCTACACCTTC. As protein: CASSLEETVTANYGYTF.

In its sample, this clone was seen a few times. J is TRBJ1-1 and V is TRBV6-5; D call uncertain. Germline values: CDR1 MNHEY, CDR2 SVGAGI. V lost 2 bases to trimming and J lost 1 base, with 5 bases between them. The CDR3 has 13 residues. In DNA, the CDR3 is TGTGCCAGCAGTTACCTAACGAACACTGAAGCTTTCTTT. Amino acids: CASSYLTNTEAFF.

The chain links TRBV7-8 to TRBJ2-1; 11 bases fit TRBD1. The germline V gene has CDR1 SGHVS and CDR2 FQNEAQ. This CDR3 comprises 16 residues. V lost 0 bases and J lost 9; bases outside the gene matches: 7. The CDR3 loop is CASSLAGGQGEFEQFF. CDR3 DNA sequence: TGTGCCAGCAGCTTAGCGGGGGGACAGGGGGAGTTTGAGCAGTTCTTC.

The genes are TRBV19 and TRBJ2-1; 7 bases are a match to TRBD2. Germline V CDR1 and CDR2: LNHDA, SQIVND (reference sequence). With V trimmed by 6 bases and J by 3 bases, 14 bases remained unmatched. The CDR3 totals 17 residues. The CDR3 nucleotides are TGTGCCAGTAGCCCCATCGTCGGAGCGGGACTCTACAATGAGCAGTTCTTC. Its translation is CASSPIVGAGLYNEQFF.

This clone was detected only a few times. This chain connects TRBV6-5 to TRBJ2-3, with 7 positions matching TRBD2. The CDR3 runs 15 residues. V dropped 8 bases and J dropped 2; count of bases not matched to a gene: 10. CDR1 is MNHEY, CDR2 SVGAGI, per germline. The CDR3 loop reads CASLNRDYVTDTQYF. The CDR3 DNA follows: TGTGCCAGCCTAAACCGGGACTATGTCACAGATACGCAGTATTTT.

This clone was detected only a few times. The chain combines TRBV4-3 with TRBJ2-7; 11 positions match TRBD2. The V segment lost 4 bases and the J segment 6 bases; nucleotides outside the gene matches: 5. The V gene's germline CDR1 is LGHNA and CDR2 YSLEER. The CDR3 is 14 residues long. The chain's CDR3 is CASSLTSGAGEQYF. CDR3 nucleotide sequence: TGCGCCAGCAGCCTGACTAGCGGGGCGGGCGAGCAGTACTTC.

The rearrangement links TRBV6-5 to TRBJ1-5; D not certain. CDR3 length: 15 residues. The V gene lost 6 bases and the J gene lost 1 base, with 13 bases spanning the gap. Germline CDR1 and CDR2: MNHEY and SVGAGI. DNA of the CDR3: TGTGCCAGCAGCCCCATATACAGCAGCAATCAGCCCCAGCATTTT. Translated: CASSPIYSSNQPQHF.

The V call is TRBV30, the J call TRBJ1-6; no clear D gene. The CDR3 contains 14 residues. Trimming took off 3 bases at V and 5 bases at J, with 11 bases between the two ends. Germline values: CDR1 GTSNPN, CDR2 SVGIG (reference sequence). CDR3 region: CAWSAGIHNSPLHF. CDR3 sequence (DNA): TGTGCCTGGAGCGCCGGGATCCATAATTCACCCCTCCACTTT.

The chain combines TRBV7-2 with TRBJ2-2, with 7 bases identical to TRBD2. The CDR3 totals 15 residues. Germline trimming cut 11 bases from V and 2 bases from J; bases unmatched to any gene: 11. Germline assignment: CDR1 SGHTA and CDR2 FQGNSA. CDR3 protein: CAGKGRGSNTGELFF. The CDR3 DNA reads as TGTGCCGGGAAGGGGAGGGGTTCAAACACCGGGGAGCTGTTTTTT.

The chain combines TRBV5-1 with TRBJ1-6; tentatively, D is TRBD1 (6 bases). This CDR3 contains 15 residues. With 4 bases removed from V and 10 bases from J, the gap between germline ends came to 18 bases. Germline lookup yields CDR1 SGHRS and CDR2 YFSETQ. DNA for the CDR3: TGCGCCAGCAGCCCCAACGCCGGGACACGGTCACCCCTCCACTTT. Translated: CASSPNAGTRSPLHF.

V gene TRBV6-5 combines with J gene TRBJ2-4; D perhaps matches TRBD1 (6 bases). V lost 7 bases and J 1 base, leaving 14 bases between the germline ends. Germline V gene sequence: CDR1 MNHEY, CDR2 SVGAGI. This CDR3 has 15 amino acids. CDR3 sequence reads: CASIVRDTAKNIQYF. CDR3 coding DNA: TGTGCCAGCATTGTCCGGGACACCGCCAAAAACATTCAGTACTTC.